This is a list of T cell receptor beta chains from one sample in a study of graft-versus-host responses after intestinal transplantation. These receptors have no known antigen. Measured with immunoSEQ multiplex PCR; TCRdb has only the in-frame clones, and not every one. The table records roughly 100,000 clones, more than 85% of them present only once. This specimen was unstimulated CD8+ T cells sorted from spleen or lymph node cells, taken before intestinal transplant. These receptor sequences come from a human donor who received an intestinal transplant. CDR3s include the opening cysteine and the closing phenylalanine or tryptophan. The order of the fields is J gene, D gene, clone size, V gene, CDR3 DNA, CDR3 protein. D genes are given only for firm matches. Clone size, where shown, is once, few, many, or a class for clones that have expanded.

TRBJ1-4 | . | . | TRBV6-1 | TGTGCCAGCACACGGGCGGCAGCAACTAATGAAAAACTGTTTTTT | CASTRAAATNEKLFF
TRBJ2-7 | . | . | TRBV2 | TGTGCCAGCGCAAGGACAGTCACCTACGAGCAGTACTTC | CASARTVTYEQYF
TRBJ2-7 | TRBD2 | . | TRBV30 | TGTGCCTGGAGTCAAGGGACTAGCGGGGACGAGCAGTACTTC | CAWSQGTSGDEQYF
TRBJ1-2 | . | . | TRBV11-3 | TGTGCCAGCAGCTTAGGGTCCGATGGCTACACCTTC | CASSLGSDGYTF
TRBJ2-1 | . | . | TRBV9 | TGTGCCAGCAGCGTAGCTGGGTCAGACAGCAATGAGCAGTTCTTC | CASSVAGSDSNEQFF
TRBJ1-6 | . | . | TRBV7-8 | TGTGCCAGCAGGGGAGAAGGGTATAATTCACCCCTCCACTTT | CASRGEGYNSPLHF
TRBJ2-7 | TRBD1 | . | TRBV9 | TGTGCCAGCAGCCCCCGGACAGGGAGCCCCTACGAGCAGTACTTC | CASSPRTGSPYEQYF
TRBJ2-7 | TRBD1 | . | TRBV6-6 | TGTGCCAGCAATTCTCCGGGACAGGGGGCCTACGAGCAGTACTTC | CASNSPGQGAYEQYF
TRBJ2-5 | TRBD2 | . | TRBV7-9 | TGTGCCAGCAGCCCGCGATACAGGGGACTAGCGGGGGGACAAGAGACCCAGTACTTC | CASSPRYRGLAGGQETQYF
TRBJ2-5 | . | . | TRBV5-1 | TGCGCCAGCAGCGCCCTCTTTCTTCAAGAGACCCAGTACTTC | CASSALFLQETQYF
TRBJ1-2 | . | . | TRBV7-9 | TGTGCCAGCAGCTTAGTACTGGGGGGAAATGGCTACACCTTC | CASSLVLGGNGYTF
TRBJ2-5 | TRBD2 | . | TRBV29-1 | TGCAGCGTTGACAGAGCTAGCGGGGGAGATTGGGAGACCCAGTACTTC | CSVDRASGGDWETQYF
TRBJ2-3 | . | . | TRBV7-3 | TGTGCCAGCAGCTTAAGTCTAACTGGGGATACGCAGTATTTT | CASSLSLTGDTQYF
TRBJ1-2 | . | . | TRBV7-9 | TGTGCCAGCAGCCGTGGGAAGGTTCCGTTAGATGGCTACACCTTC | CASSRGKVPLDGYTF
TRBJ1-2 | TRBD1 | . | TRBV7-9 | TGTGCCAGCAGTAAAGTCGGGACAGCTCATCCTGGCTACACCTTC | CASSKVGTAHPGYTF
TRBJ1-5 | TRBD1 | . | TRBV30 | TGTGCCATGGAAGAAGACAGGGGCAATCAGCCCCAGCATTTT | CAMEEDRGNQPQHF
TRBJ1-6 | . | . | TRBV6-5 | TGTGCCAGCAGTTATAGAGAGCTCAATTCACCCCTCCACTTT | CASSYRELNSPLHF
TRBJ1-4 | . | . | TRBV12-5 | TGTGCTAGTGGTTTTATTACAGCAGCTAATGAAAAACTGTTTTTT | CASGFITAANEKLFF
TRBJ2-7 | . | . | TRBV7-9 | TGTGCCAGCAGACCCGGGACCGCATCCTACGAGCAGTACTTC | CASRPGTASYEQYF
TRBJ1-1 | . | . | TRBV7-3 | TGTGCCAGCAGCTTAACCCGAAGGGAGAACACTGAAGCTTTCTTT | CASSLTRRENTEAFF
TRBJ2-1 | TRBD2 | . | TRBV27 | TGTGCCAGCAGTTTAAGCGGGGGGGCACGGAATGAGCAGTTCTTC | CASSLSGGARNEQFF
TRBJ1-1 | . | . | TRBV11-3 | TGTGCCAGCAGCCCCCTGGGGAAAGACACTGAAGCTTTCTTT | CASSPLGKDTEAFF
TRBJ1-1 | . | . | TRBV5-4 | TGTGCCAGCAGCTTGATCGACAGAACCAACACTGAAGCTTTCTTT | CASSLIDRTNTEAFF
TRBJ1-2 | TRBD1 | once | TRBV9 | TGTGCCAGCAGCCCTTACGCTCAGGGGACAGGCTGGGGCTACACCTTC | CASSPYAQGTGWGYTF
TRBJ2-5 | TRBD1 | . | TRBV7-9 | TGTGCCAGCAGCCCAACAGGGGGGAGAAGGGTGGAGACCCAGTACTTC | CASSPTGGRRVETQYF
TRBJ2-5 | . | . | TRBV4-1 | TGCGCCAGCAGCCCTGGGGAGTGGGGAGGGGGAGAGACCCAGTACTTC | CASSPGEWGGGETQYF
TRBJ1-2 | . | . | TRBV5-1 | TGCGCCAGCAGCTTGGCCCTTGGAGGTGGCTACACCTTC | CASSLALGGGYTF
TRBJ2-7 | . | . | TRBV6-5 | TGTGCCAGCAGTGAGACGGAATCCTACGAGCAGTACTTC | CASSETESYEQYF
TRBJ2-5 | . | . | TRBV5-4 | TGTGCCAGCAGCTTGATAGCGGATAAAGAGACCCAGTACTTC | CASSLIADKETQYF
TRBJ1-1 | . | . | TRBV19 | TGTGCCAGTAGTATTTCCGGGGACACTGAAGCTTTCTTT | CASSISGDTEAFF
TRBJ2-5 | . | . | TRBV21-1 | TGTGCCAGCACCATACAAGGGGGGACCCAGTACTTC | CASTIQGGTQYF
TRBJ2-7 | . | . | TRBV4-1 | TGCGCCAGCAGCCAAGATCAGGTCAAGTACTACGAGCAGTACTTC | CASSQDQVKYYEQYF
TRBJ1-2 | . | . | TRBV6-6 | TGTGCCAGCCTGCACGGACCCAACTATGGCTACACCTTC | CASLHGPNYGYTF
TRBJ2-7 | TRBD2 | few | TRBV5-6 | TGTGCCAGCAGCAAAACTAGCGGGGCGGACGAGCAGTACTTC | CASSKTSGADEQYF
TRBJ1-5 | . | once | TRBV7-9 | TGTGCCAGCAGCTTAGACAGTAGCAATCAGCCCCAGCATTTT | CASSLDSSNQPQHF
TRBJ1-1 | . | . | TRBV4-1 | TGCGCCAGCAGCCAAGTGGCGGCTGGTATGAACACTGAAGCTTTCTTT | CASSQVAAGMNTEAFF
TRBJ2-2 | . | . | TRBV7-9 | TGTGCCAGCAGCCCAATGGGCGGGACAGCCACCGGGGAGCTGTTTTTT | CASSPMGGTATGELFF
TRBJ2-2 | . | . | TRBV13 | TGTGCCAGCAGCCCCTGGGGAACCGGGGAGCTGTTTTTT | CASSPWGTGELFF
TRBJ2-6 | . | . | TRBV10-3 | TGTGCCATCAGTAACGACGGTTTCTCTGGGGCCAACGTCCTGACTTTC | CAISNDGFSGANVLTF
TRBJ1-3 | TRBD1 | once | TRBV6-1 | TGTGCCATCGGGACAGGGGTTAACTCTGGAAACACCATATATTTT | CAIGTGVNSGNTIYF
TRBJ1-3 | . | . | TRBV5-1 | TGCGCCAGCAGCTCCTCTCAGGTGCCTGGAAACACCATATATTTT | CASSSSQVPGNTIYF
TRBJ1-1 | TRBD1 | . | TRBV19 | TGTGCCAGAGCGGGACAGCTCACTGAAGCTTTCTTT | CARAGQLTEAFF
TRBJ2-2 | . | . | TRBV2 | TGTGCCAGCAGTGAAGGGTCGCACATCACCGGGGAGCTGTTTTTT | CASSEGSHITGELFF
TRBJ2-1 | TRBD2 | . | TRBV9 | TGTGCCAGCAGACCGGGACTAGCGCTCTACAATGAGCAGTTCTTC | CASRPGLALYNEQFF
TRBJ2-5 | . | . | TRBV6-5 | TGTGCCAGCAGTTACGGGCAGGGGGGGGAGACCCAGTACTTC | CASSYGQGGETQYF
TRBJ1-2 | TRBD1 | . | TRBV4-2 | TGTGCCAGCAGCCAAGAATCTTCCCCCCACGGGCAGGGGGTCTATGGCTACACCTTC | CASSQESSPHGQGVYGYTF
TRBJ1-4 | . | . | TRBV15 | TGTGCCACCAACGGGGGTGGGGAACTTGCAACTAATGAAAAACTGTTTTTT | CATNGGGELATNEKLFF
TRBJ2-1 | . | . | TRBV2 | TGTGCCAGCAGTGTGGGCGGCGAGCAGTTCTTC | CASSVGGEQFF
TRBJ1-1 | TRBD1 | . | TRBV7-9 | TGTGCCAGCAGCCAGAGAGGACAGGTGAACACTGAAGCTTTCTTT | CASSQRGQVNTEAFF
TRBJ1-1 | . | once | TRBV11-2 | TGTGCCAGCAACGACGGCCTGAGAGCTTTCTTT | CASNDGLRAFF
TRBJ1-1 | TRBD1 | once | TRBV13 | TGTGCCAGCAGCTTAGGCTACAGACCGGGGACAGGGGACACTGAAGCTTTCTTT | CASSLGYRPGTGDTEAFF
TRBJ1-3 | TRBD1 | . | TRBV5-1 | TGCGCCAGCAGCCTAGACAGGGGACTTGGAAACACCATATATTTT | CASSLDRGLGNTIYF
TRBJ1-1 | . | . | TRBV5-8 | TGTGCCAGTCTGAACACTGAAGCTTTCTTT | CASLNTEAFF